This TCR beta chain comes out of a study of blood T cell repertoires in COVID-19. Study in general: The study drew acute and convalescent COVID-19 samples from the United States, Italy and Spain. PBMCs, B-cell-depleted T cells, or T cells were the source of the cDNA or gDNA that made up the material.

Measured with immunoSEQ multiplex PCR; TCRdb has only the in-frame clones, and not every one. Among 130,000 to 150,000 clones listed, approximately 80% were seen once. In its sample, this clone was seen a few times. Germline-derived CDR1 and CDR2 are LGHNA and YSLEER. V shed 0 bases and J 4 bases; nucleotides not matched to a gene: 3. The CDR3 consists of 14 residues. The TCR sequence derives from a man aged 55-75 years with active or convalescent COVID-19. The sample consisted of peripheral blood. The rearrangement joins TRBV4-3 to TRBJ2-7; 7 bases fit TRBD1. CDR3 in amino acids: CASSQDHRGYEQYF. CDR3 DNA: TGCGCCAGCAGCCAAGATCACAGGGGTTACGAGCAGTACTTC.